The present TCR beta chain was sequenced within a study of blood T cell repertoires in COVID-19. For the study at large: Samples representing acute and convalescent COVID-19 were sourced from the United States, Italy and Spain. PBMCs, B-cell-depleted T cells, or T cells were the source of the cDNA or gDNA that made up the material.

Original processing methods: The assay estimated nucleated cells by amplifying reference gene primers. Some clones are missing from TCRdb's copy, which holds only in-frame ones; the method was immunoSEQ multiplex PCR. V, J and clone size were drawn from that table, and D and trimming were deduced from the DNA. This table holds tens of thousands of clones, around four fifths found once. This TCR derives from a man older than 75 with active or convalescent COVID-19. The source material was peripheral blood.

The CDR3 DNA follows: TGTGCCAGCAGTTCTGGCTGGGAGAGAAACACCATATATTTT. This encodes CASSSGWERNTIYF. V is TRBV6-6 and J is TRBJ1-3; D gene ambiguous. Germline CDR1 MNHNY, CDR2 SVGAGI (reference sequence). CDR3 length equals 14 residues. Trimming removed 4 bases from V and 5 bases from J, with 12 bases in between.